This passage covers 17 T cell receptor beta chains from one sample sequenced in a study of cytomegalovirus exposure and HLA in healthy donors. Vbeta (60) and Jbeta (13) primers were used in the PCR. Clones were sequenced by immunoSEQ multiplex PCR, and TCRdb holds only the in-frame ones, with some missing. In the table there are 55,000 to 75,000 clones, approximately 60% of which are singletons. The sequencing sample was made of PBMCs. Receptors originate from a man under 40 in good health and CMV-seronegative.

This clone was detected once. The V and J genes are TRBV5-6 and TRBJ2-3, with TRBD1 as a possible D gene (6 bases). V was cut by 4 bases and J by 9 bases, with 9 bases left in between. Germline V CDR1 and CDR2: SGHDT, YYEEEE. The CDR3 runs 11 residues. The CDR3 protein is CASSLGQTQYF. The CDR3 nucleotides are TGTGCCAGCAGCCTAGGACAGACGCAGTATTTT.

V is TRBV15 and J is TRBJ2-7; TRBD1 might be the D (5 bases). V lost 4 bases to trimming and J lost 2 bases, with 12 bases between them. Germline CDR1 LNHNV, CDR2 YYDKDF (reference sequence). This CDR3 is built from 14 residues. For the CDR3, the DNA is TGTGCCACCAGCATAAAAACAGGCCCCTACGAGCAGTACTTC. Its protein product is CATSIKTGPYEQYF.

The chain is built from TRBV5-6 and TRBJ1-4, with unresolved D. The germline gives CDR1 SGHDT, CDR2 YYEEEE. Trimming stripped 4 bases from V and 6 bases from J, with 10 bases between. The CDR3 is 13 amino acids. CDR3 sequence reads: CASSPDTDEKLFF. The CDR3 DNA reads TGTGCCAGCAGCCCAGACACGGATGAAAAACTGTTTTTT.

The rearrangement uses TRBV7-7 and TRBJ2-1; TRBD1 matches at 9 bases. CDR3 length: 14 amino acids. Germline V gives CDR1 SSHAT, CDR2 FNYEAQ (reference sequence). The V and J ends lost 5 bases and 5 bases, in that order; junction bases with no gene match: 4. CDR3 nucleotide sequence: TGTGCCAGCAGCCTTGGGACAGGGCACAATGAGCAGTTCTTC. It translates to CASSLGTGHNEQFF.

The V gene is TRBV4-1, the J gene TRBJ1-4; TRBD1 matches 9 bases. From germline, CDR1 is MGHRA and CDR2 YSYEKL. The length of the CDR3 is 15 residues. V was pared by 4 bases and J by 5 bases, with 5 bases of the junction left unmatched. The CDR3 is CASSLHGTGNEKLFF. As DNA, the CDR3 is TGCGCCAGCAGCCTTCATGGGACAGGGAATGAAAAACTGTTTTTT.

The genes are TRBV6-5 and TRBJ1-4; 7 nucleotides agree with TRBD1. CDR3 length equals 15 residues. V lost 6 bases, J lost 5 bases, and 9 bases stayed unmatched. CDR1 and CDR2 from the germline V gene are MNHEY and SVGAGI. The chain's CDR3 is CASSLQGTENEKLFF. CDR3 coding DNA: TGTGCCAGCAGCCTACAGGGGACAGAGAATGAAAAACTGTTTTTT.

The J gene is TRBJ2-1, the V gene TRBV7-2; D gene uncertain. Germline CDR1 reads SGHTA; CDR2 reads FQGNSA. The CDR3 runs 11 residues. The ends were cut back, 2 bases at V and 9 bases at J, with 5 bases in the middle. Written as DNA, the CDR3 is TGTGCCAGCAGCTTAACGAGTGAGCAGTTCTTC. This translates into CASSLTSEQFF.

This clone turned up a few times. The V and J genes are TRBV4-2 and TRBJ1-1; maybe TRBD1 (5 bases). This CDR3 has 17 residues. CDR1 is LGHNA, CDR2 YNFKEQ, per germline. The V end was cut by 6 bases, the J end by 0 bases, with 20 bases between. The CDR3 nucleotides are TGTGCCAGCAGTAAAAGACCGGGGGGGGGAATGAACACTGAAGCTTTCTTT. Amino acid sequence: CASSKRPGGGMNTEAFF.

The chain links TRBV4-1 to TRBJ1-3; tentative D call: TRBD1 (6 bases). The V gene's germline CDR1 is MGHRA and CDR2 YSYEKL. Deletions cut 1 base from V and 0 bases from J, with 10 bases between. The CDR3 contains 16 residues. CDR3 in amino acids: CASSQGQAYSGNTIYF. CDR3 nucleotides: TGCGCCAGCAGCCAAGGACAGGCGTACTCTGGAAACACCATATATTTT.

V and J are TRBV9 and TRBJ2-5; no reliable D call. Germline V CDR1 and CDR2: SGDLS, YYNGEE. V gave up 0 bases and J gave up 2 bases, with 11 bases separating them. CDR3 length: 15 residues. CDR3: CASSVGGNYQETQYF. In DNA, the CDR3 is TGTGCCAGCAGCGTAGGAGGAAACTATCAAGAGACCCAGTACTTC.

This clone showed up just once. J is TRBJ1-1 and V is TRBV29-1, with D hard to call. The CDR3 contains 13 residues. V was shortened by 0 bases and J by 1 base, with 6 bases between the two germline ends. Germline assignment: CDR1 SQVTM and CDR2 ANQGSEA. The CDR3 DNA sequence: TGCAGCGTTGAAGAAGCAGGGAACACTGAAGCTTTCTTT. This translates into CSVEEAGNTEAFF.

The CDR3: CASSPGRGYEKLFF. CDR3 in DNA: TGTGCCAGCTCACCAGGCAGGGGGTACGAAAAACTGTTTTTT. The gene calls are TRBV18 and TRBJ1-4, with 7 bases identical to TRBD1. V gave up 2 bases and J gave up 8 bases; unmatched junction bases: 5. The germline gives CDR1 KGHSH, CDR2 LQKENI. The CDR3 contains 14 residues.

V is TRBV29-1 and J is TRBJ1-1; TRBD1 might be the D (5 bases). V was cut by 4 bases and J by 2 bases, with 11 bases left in between. Germline V CDR1 and CDR2: SQVTM, ANQGSEA. The CDR3 runs to 13 residues. The CDR3 here is CSVGRGENTEAFF. DNA of the CDR3: TGCAGCGTTGGACGGGGGGAAAACACTGAAGCTTTCTTT.

The chain uses TRBV30 and TRBJ2-5, with TRBD2 matching 9 bases. V dropped 5 bases and J dropped 2; count of bases not matched to a gene: 6. The CDR3 sequence is 14 residues long. Germline V CDR1 and CDR2: GTSNPN, SVGIG (reference sequence). The CDR3 is CAWGGGVVQETQYF. Written as DNA, the CDR3 is TGTGCCTGGGGCGGGGGGGTTGTACAAGAGACCCAGTACTTC.

The chain links TRBV6-1 to TRBJ1-1; D remains ambiguous. Deletions cut 6 bases from V and 4 bases from J, with 18 bases between. Germline CDR1 is MNHNS and CDR2 is SASEGT. The CDR3 consists of 15 residues. CDR3 sequence reads: CASRGNTRLPTEAFF. The CDR3 nucleotides are TGTGCCAGCAGGGGCAACACCCGTCTACCCACTGAAGCTTTCTTT.

The genes are TRBV6-5 and TRBJ1-2, with a weak D call TRBD1 (5 bases). There are 13 residues in the CDR3. CDR1 and CDR2 (germline): MNHEY, SVGAGI. V was shortened by 6 bases and J by 2 bases, with 10 bases between the two germline ends. The CDR3 DNA follows: TGTGCCAGCAGGCGGCCAGGGAACTATGGCTACACCTTC. This encodes CASRRPGNYGYTF.

This clone turned up a few times. This chain uses TRBV6-5 with TRBJ1-6; 7 bases fit TRBD1. After removal of 4 bases from V and 6 bases from J, the junction contained 6 bases not matched to a gene. Germline CDR1 is MNHEY and CDR2 is SVGAGI. The length of the CDR3 is 15 residues. In DNA, the CDR3 is TGTGCCAGCAGTTCACGACAGGGAGGTAATTCACCCCTCCACTTT. This codes for CASSSRQGGNSPLHF.